One and the same sample provided the 28 T cell receptor beta chains below, sequenced in a study of blood T cell repertoires in COVID-19. TCRdb keeps only in-frame clones here, not all; method: immunoSEQ multiplex PCR. The sample holds a few hundred thousand clones, about 80% seen once. The specimen sequenced was PBMCs or T cells enriched from blood (not recorded which). These receptors were taken from a man between 45 and 60 years old who had recovered from COVID-19.

The chain uses TRBV2 and TRBJ2-7; weak D call: TRBD1 (6 bases). The CDR3 covers 13 residues. Per the germline V gene, CDR1 is SNHLY and CDR2 is FYNNEI. The V end lost 5 bases, the J end lost 0 bases, and 8 bases lay between the germline ends. CDR3 bases: TGTGCCAGCAGTTCAGGGGCCTCCTACGAGCAGTACTTC. Translated: CASSSGASYEQYF.

In this sample, this clone turned up a few times. V is TRBV28 and J is TRBJ2-1, with D possibly being TRBD1 (6 bases). The CDR3 has 16 residues. Germline CDR1 and CDR2: MDHEN and SYDVKM. Between the trimmed V and J ends, which lost 5 bases and 3 bases, there was a span of 17 bases. CDR3 in amino acids: CASSPLTTGLYNEQFF. DNA of the CDR3: TGTGCCAGCAGTCCCCTGACGACAGGCCTCTACAATGAGCAGTTCTTC.

The chain combines TRBV1 with TRBJ2-1; the table's D call, TRBD2, was not checked against the DNA. TRBV1 is a pseudogene segment. CDR3 size: 17 residues. CDR3 coding DNA: TGCACCAGCAGCCAAGATAGAGCCCTAGCGGGGGGGCCTGAGCAGTTCTTC. As protein: CTSSQDRALAGGPEQFF.

V is TRBV7-2 and J is TRBJ2-3; tentatively, D is TRBD2 (6 bases). V was shortened by 4 bases and J by 1 base, with 15 bases between the two germline ends. The CDR3 runs 16 residues. Germline loops: CDR1 SGHTA, CDR2 FQGNSA. The CDR3 spells CASSSRREARTDTQYF. CDR3 coding DNA: TGTGCCAGCAGCTCCAGGAGGGAGGCCCGCACAGATACGCAGTATTTT.

The chain is built from TRBV14 and TRBJ1-4; D call uncertain. Germline CDR1 is SGHDN and CDR2 is FVKESK. CDR3 length equals 16 residues. V was shortened by 4 bases and J by 8 bases, with 20 bases between the two germline ends. Written as DNA, the CDR3 is TGTGCCAGCAGCCCAGGATTGCGAGAAAGCGGAGAAAAACTGTTTTTT. Amino acid sequence: CASSPGLRESGEKLFF. Complete variable domain (other parts from reference TRBV14 and TRBJ1-4): EAGVTQFPSHSVIEKGQTVTLRCDPISGHDNLYWYRRVMGKEIKFLLHFVKESKQDESGMPNNRFLAERTGGTYSTLKVQPAELEDSGVYFCASSPGLRESGEKLFFGSGTQLSVL.

The chain employs TRBV7-2 and TRBJ1-5, with D tentatively TRBD1 (6 bases). V lost 1 base and J 4 bases, leaving 8 bases between the germline ends. CDR3 length equals 14 residues. Germline assignment: CDR1 SGHTA and CDR2 FQGNSA. CDR3 sequence: CASSLGTANQPQHF. CDR3 sequence (DNA): TGTGCCAGCAGCTTAGGGACAGCGAATCAGCCCCAGCATTTT. The complete variable domain, with remaining parts taken from reference TRBV7-2 and TRBJ1-5, reads GAGVSQSPSNKVTEKGKDVELRCDPISGHTALYWYRQSLGQGLEFLIYFQGNSAPDKSGLPSDRFSAERTGGSVSTLTIQRTQQEDSAVYLCASSLGTANQPQHFGDGTRLSIL.

Only one count was recorded for this clone. V is TRBV7-9 and J is TRBJ1-6; D is possibly TRBD1 (6 bases). Trimming shortened V by 1 base and J by 9 bases, and 16 bases separated the two germline ends. Per the germline V gene, CDR1 is SEHNR and CDR2 is FQNEAQ (reference sequence). The CDR3 extends over 16 amino acids. CDR3 residues: CASSLDTPQGGSPLHF. The CDR3 nucleotides read TGTGCCAGCAGCTTAGACACCCCACAGGGTGGTTCACCCCTCCACTTT.

V usage is TRBV18 and J usage is TRBJ2-1; 11 bases are a match to TRBD2. The CDR3 has 15 amino acids. The trim removed 3 bases at V and 9 bases at J, leaving 7 bases unmatched. In germline, CDR1 is KGHSH, CDR2 LQKENI. The CDR3 DNA sequence: TGTGCCAGCTCACCCACTAGCGGGAGTCAGGGTGAGCAGTTCTTC. Translated, it gives CASSPTSGSQGEQFF.

J is TRBJ2-2 and V is TRBV5-1; TRBD1 aligns across 8 bases. Per germline, CDR1 SGHRS and CDR2 YFSETQ. The CDR3 has 15 residues. J lost 2 bases, V lost 4 bases, and 4 bases had no gene match. CDR3 sequence: CASSPGQVNTGELFF. CDR3 in DNA: TGCGCCAGCAGCCCGGGACAGGTAAACACCGGGGAGCTGTTTTTT.

The rearrangement joins TRBV25-1 to TRBJ2-1, with 10 bases that match TRBD1. V lost 4 bases, J lost 6 bases, and 3 bases stayed unmatched. This CDR3 has 14 amino acids. Germline CDR1 MGHDK, CDR2 SYGVNS. The CDR3 DNA reads as TGTGCCAGCAGTGGGGACAGGGGATTCAATGAGCAGTTCTTC. Protein product: CASSGDRGFNEQFF.

The table lists this clone with a few counts. The chain carries TRBV7-9 and TRBJ2-7; a weak D match, TRBD1 (6 bases). V was clipped by 4 bases and J by 3 bases, with 22 bases between them. The CDR3 contains 17 residues. Germline CDR1 reads SEHNR; CDR2 reads FQNEAQ (reference sequence). The CDR3 sequence: CASSSPQGRRVVYEQYF. The DNA of the CDR3 is TGTGCCAGCAGCTCCCCACAGGGCAGGCGAGTGGTCTACGAGCAGTACTTC.

The CDR3 DNA sequence: TGTGCCAGCAGCTTACCTGGACAGGGTCATTCACCCCTCCACTTT. It translates to CASSLPGQGHSPLHF. V is TRBV7-8 and J is TRBJ1-6, with 8 bases matching TRBD1. V lost 2 bases to trimming and J lost 8 bases; unmatched junction nucleotides: 5. The CDR3 runs to 15 residues. The germline V gene encodes CDR1 SGHVS and CDR2 FQNEAQ.

A single count supports this clone. This sequence joins TRBV14 and TRBJ2-7; weak D call: TRBD1 (6 bases). The V gene lost 0 bases and the J gene lost 7 bases, with 7 bases spanning the gap. The CDR3 has 12 amino acids. Per germline, CDR1 SGHDN and CDR2 FVKESK. In DNA, the CDR3 is TGTGCCAGCAGCCAAGAGGGGACAGAGCAGTACTTC. Encoded protein: CASSQEGTEQYF.

The V and J genes are TRBV7-9 and TRBJ2-2; 13 bases align to TRBD2. V trimming: 5 bases; J trimming: 6 bases; junction bases outside the gene matches: 9. The CDR3 covers 17 residues. Germline V lookup: CDR1 SEHNR, CDR2 FQNEAQ (reference sequence). CDR3 loop: CASSPGLAGVSAGELFF. The DNA for the CDR3 is TGTGCCAGCAGCCCTGGACTAGCGGGAGTTTCGGCCGGGGAGCTGTTTTTT.

The chain combines TRBV4-2 with TRBJ2-1, with 7 positions matching TRBD2. The CDR3 is 17 amino acids. Germline lookup yields CDR1 LGHNA and CDR2 YNFKEQ. With 0 bases clipped from V and 6 bases from J, the junction kept 11 bases outside the gene matches. CDR3 in amino acids: CASSQERGSSGGNEQFF. CDR3 DNA: TGTGCCAGCAGCCAAGAAAGAGGGTCTAGCGGAGGCAATGAGCAGTTCTTC.

For this clone: Mismatch with germline at one junction end may stem from a read error. This chain joins TRBV11-3 and TRBJ2-7; 7 bases are a match to TRBD1. Germline CDR1 and CDR2: SGHNT and YENEEA. The length of the CDR3 is 14 residues. CDR3 residues: CASSSRDSSSEQYF. CDR3 nucleotides: TGTGCCAGCAGCTCTCGGGACAGTTCCTCCGAGCAGTACTTC.

The chain couples TRBV6-5 to TRBJ1-2; 10 bases line up with TRBD1. Germline V CDR1 and CDR2: MNHEY, SVGAGI. The length of the CDR3 is 15 residues. V lost 8 bases to trimming and J lost 8 bases; unmatched junction nucleotides: 14. The CDR3 nucleotides read TGTGCCAGCGCGGCCGGGACAGGGGCCTCGTTAGGCTACACCTTC. Its protein is CASAAGTGASLGYTF.

The V and J genes are TRBV12-5 and TRBJ1-4, with a tentative D call TRBD1 (5 bases). The length of the CDR3 is 14 residues. Germline CDR1 and CDR2: LGHNT and FRNRAP. With 5 bases removed from V and 0 bases from J, the gap between germline ends came to 7 bases. The CDR3 DNA sequence: TGTGCTAGTGGTGCAGGGACAACTAATGAAAAACTGTTTTTT. It encodes CASGAGTTNEKLFF.

The chain uses TRBV10-2 and TRBJ1-5, with a possible D match to TRBD1 (5 bases). The CDR3 spans 13 residues. Trimming left V 5 bases short and J 4 bases short, with 9 bases between. In germline, CDR1 is WSHSY, CDR2 SAAADI. Written as DNA, the CDR3 is TGCGCCAGCAGTCAGGGCTTAAATCAGCCCCAGCATTTT. This translates into CASSQGLNQPQHF.

The chain couples TRBV2 to TRBJ1-3; possibly TRBD1 for D (6 bases). This CDR3 has 20 amino acids. Germline CDR1 and CDR2: SNHLY and FYNNEI. Deletions cut 6 bases from V and 2 bases from J, with 29 bases between. CDR3 region: CASRPYWDTEKRSAGNTIYF. The CDR3 nucleotides are TGTGCCAGCAGGCCCTATTGGGACACGGAAAAAAGGTCCGCTGGAAACACCATATATTTT.

The rearrangement uses TRBV7-9 and TRBJ2-7; D is ambiguous. Per germline, CDR1 SEHNR and CDR2 FQNEAQ (reference sequence). This CDR3 has 13 residues. The V and J ends lost 6 bases and 4 bases respectively, with 13 bases between them. The CDR3 bases are TGTGCCAGCAGGCCAGGTGTGTCGTACGAGCAGTACTTC. This gives the protein CASRPGVSYEQYF.

Written as DNA, the CDR3 is TGCGCCAGCAGCCAACTGGGGCAAGCGGGGATAACAGATACGCAGTATTTT. Translating it yields CASSQLGQAGITDTQYF. The V call is TRBV4-1, the J call TRBJ2-3, with 7 bases identical to TRBD2. Germline CDR1 MGHRA, CDR2 YSYEKL. V was pared by 2 bases and J by 3 bases, with 11 bases of the junction left unmatched. The CDR3 runs to 17 residues.

The chain uses TRBV9 and TRBJ2-7, with 9 bases aligning to TRBD1. Germline CDR1 reads SGDLS; CDR2 reads YYNGEE. V shed 0 bases and J 2 bases; nucleotides not matched to a gene: 6. The CDR3 runs to 16 residues. The CDR3 coding sequence is TGTGCCAGCAGCGTAGGGGGACAGGGAACCACCTACGAGCAGTACTTC. Protein: CASSVGGQGTTYEQYF. Full variable domain (remainder filled in from reference TRBV9 and TRBJ2-7): DSGVTQTPKHLITATGQRVTLRCSPRSGDLSVYWYQQSLDQGLQFLIQYYNGEERAKGNILERFSAQQFPDLHSELNLSSLELGDSALYFCASSVGGQGTTYEQYFGPGTRLTVT.

The chain links TRBV10-3 to TRBJ2-5, with 9 bases identical to TRBD2. CDR1 ENHRY and CDR2 SYGVKD come from the germline V gene. The CDR3 sequence is 15 residues long. V shed 3 bases, J shed 2 bases, and the junction held 4 bases outside the gene matches. The DNA of the CDR3 is TGTGCCATCAGTGATTTTAGCGGGAGTCAAGAGACCCAGTACTTC. This codes for CAISDFSGSQETQYF.

The table lists this clone with a count of one. CDR3 sequence: CASSISGANVLTF. The CDR3 DNA sequence: TGTGCCAGTTCTATTTCTGGGGCCAACGTCCTGACTTTC. This chain joins TRBV27 and TRBJ2-6; D is undetermined. Trimming removed 9 bases from V and 1 base from J, with 7 bases in between. CDR3 size: 13 residues. Germline V lookup: CDR1 MNHEY, CDR2 SMNVEV (reference sequence).

The CDR3 DNA follows: TGTGCCATCAAAAGCGGGGTCTGGGGGGATACGCAGTATTTT. Translated, it gives CAIKSGVWGDTQYF. The rearrangement joins TRBV10-3 to TRBJ2-3; 7 bases align to TRBD2. Germline-derived CDR1 and CDR2 are ENHRY and SYGVKD. The CDR3 loop spans 14 amino acids. V was pared by 7 bases and J by 6 bases, with 10 bases of the junction left unmatched.

The rearrangement uses TRBV30 and TRBJ1-6; weak D call: TRBD1 (6 bases). Germline CDR1 GTSNPN, CDR2 SVGIG (reference sequence). This CDR3 comprises 12 residues. V dropped 5 bases and J dropped 7 bases, with 9 bases sitting between them. CDR3 sequence (DNA): TGTGCCTGGGGACAGACAAATTCACCCCTCCACTTT. Residues: CAWGQTNSPLHF.

V gene TRBV5-1 combines with J gene TRBJ2-2; possibly TRBD1 for D (6 bases). Trimming removed 4 bases at V and 1 base at J, with 8 bases between. The CDR3 covers 14 residues. Germline V lookup: CDR1 SGHRS, CDR2 YFSETQ. CDR3 sequence (DNA): TGCGCCAGCAGCGCACAGGGGAACACCGGGGAGCTGTTTTTT. This codes for CASSAQGNTGELFF.